This T cell receptor beta chain comes out of a study of blood T cell repertoires in COVID-19. For the study at large: COVID-19 samples from acute and convalescent phases originated in the United States, Italy and Spain. Sources were T cells, B-cell-depleted T cells, or PBMCs; the material itself was cDNA or gDNA.

The authors' processing: Estimation of nucleated cell counts was performed using reference gene primer amplification. Data came from immunoSEQ multiplex PCR; TCRdb stores just in-frame clones and leaves some out. V and J calls and clone size are those listed in that table; D and trimming were worked out from the DNA. In the table there are 70,000 to 85,000 clones, around 83% of which are singletons. The sequenced sample consisted of peripheral blood. The receptor was isolated from a man older than 75 with active or convalescent COVID-19.

The CDR3: CASSLGTPGQGDEQYF. The CDR3 DNA follows: TGTGCCAGCAGCTTAGGAACCCCCGGACAGGGGGACGAGCAGTACTTC. V usage is TRBV7-2 and J usage is TRBJ2-7; TRBD1 agrees at 10 bases. Losses at the gene ends were 1 base for V and 5 bases for J; bases not matched to a gene: 8. The CDR3 runs to 16 residues. The germline gives CDR1 SGHTA, CDR2 FQGNSA.